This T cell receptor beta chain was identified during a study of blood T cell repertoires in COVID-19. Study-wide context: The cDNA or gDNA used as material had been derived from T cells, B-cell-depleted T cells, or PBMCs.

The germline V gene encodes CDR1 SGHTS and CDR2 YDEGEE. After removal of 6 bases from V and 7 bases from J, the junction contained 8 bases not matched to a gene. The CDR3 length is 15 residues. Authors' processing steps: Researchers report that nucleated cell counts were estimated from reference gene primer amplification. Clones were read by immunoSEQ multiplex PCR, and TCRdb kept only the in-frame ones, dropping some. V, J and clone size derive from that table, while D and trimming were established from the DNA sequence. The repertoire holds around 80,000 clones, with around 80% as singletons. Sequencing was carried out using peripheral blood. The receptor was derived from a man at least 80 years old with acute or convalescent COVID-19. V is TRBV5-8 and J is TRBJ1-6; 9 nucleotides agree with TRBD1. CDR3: CASTLRTGENSPLHF. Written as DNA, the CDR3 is TGTGCCAGCACCCTTCGGACAGGGGAGAATTCACCCCTCCACTTT.